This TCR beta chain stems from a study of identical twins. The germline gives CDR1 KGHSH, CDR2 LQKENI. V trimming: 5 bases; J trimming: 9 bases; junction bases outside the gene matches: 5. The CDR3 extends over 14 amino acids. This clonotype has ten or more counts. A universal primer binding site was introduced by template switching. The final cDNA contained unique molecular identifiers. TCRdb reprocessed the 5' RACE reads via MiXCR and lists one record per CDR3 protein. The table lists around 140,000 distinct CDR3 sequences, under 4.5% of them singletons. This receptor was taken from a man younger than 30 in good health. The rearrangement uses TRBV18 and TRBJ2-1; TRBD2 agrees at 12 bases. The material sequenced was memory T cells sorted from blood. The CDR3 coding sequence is TGTGCCAGCTCAATGACTAGCGGGAGTGTTGAGCAGTTCTTC. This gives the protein CASSMTSGSVEQFF.